Following are 27 T cell receptor beta chains from one sample sequenced in a study of shared clonotypes between healthy human individuals. The repertoire was sequenced with immunoSEQ multiplex PCR; TCRdb's copy has only in-frame clones and lacks some. This table has 650,000 to 800,000 clones, 55% to 80% appearing once. Sequenced sample: memory CD4+ T cells sorted from blood. Subset here: CD45RA-negative fraction. The origin of the receptors is a woman aged 25 to 39 in good health.

The genes are TRBV5-1 and TRBJ1-5, with no clear D. Germline CDR1 reads SGHRS; CDR2 reads YFSETQ. Trimming pared 2 bases from V and 6 bases from J, leaving 9 bases between. This CDR3 is built from 13 residues. CDR3 sequence: CASSLRAGQPQHF. The CDR3 DNA reads TGCGCCAGCAGCTTAAGGGCTGGTCAGCCCCAGCATTTT.

This clone has just a few counts. The chain is built from TRBV4-1 and TRBJ1-5; 7 nucleotides align to TRBD1. Trimming removed 0 bases from V and 3 bases from J; junction bases left unmatched: 5. Germline lookup yields CDR1 MGHRA and CDR2 YSYEKL. The CDR3 runs to 16 residues. The CDR3 sequence is CASSQDWDSLNQPQHF. The CDR3 DNA is TGCGCCAGCAGCCAAGATTGGGACAGCCTCAATCAGCCCCAGCATTTT.

V usage is TRBV27 and J usage is TRBJ1-5; 7 bases map to TRBD1. The germline V gene encodes CDR1 MNHEY and CDR2 SMNVEV (reference sequence). The V gene end was trimmed by 9 bases and the J gene end by 5 bases; junction bases not matched to a gene: 1. CDR3 length: 11 amino acids. CDR3 amino acids: CARTGYQPQHF. The CDR3 DNA reads as TGTGCCAGGACAGGGTATCAGCCCCAGCATTTT.

The chain is built from TRBV19 and TRBJ2-7; D is perhaps TRBD1 (6 bases). Between the trimmed V and J ends, which lost 10 bases and 0 bases, there was a span of 16 bases. CDR3 size: 14 residues. The V gene's germline CDR1 is LNHDA and CDR2 SQIVND (reference sequence). The CDR3 bases are TGTGCCATTAATTCGGTGACAGGCTCCTACGAGCAGTACTTC. Encoded protein: CAINSVTGSYEQYF.

A remark on this clone: A much larger clone is a single base away; this may be a read error. The chain recombines TRBV6-1 with TRBJ2-3, with unresolved D. Germline CDR1 MNHNS, CDR2 SASEGT. Trimming took off 4 bases at V and 4 bases at J, with 6 bases between the two ends. This CDR3 is built from 12 residues. The CDR3 DNA reads TGTGCCAGCAGTGGCGGCGCAGATACGCAGTATTTT. It yields the protein CASSGGADTQYF.

This chain links TRBV10-3 with TRBJ1-4; no clear D gene. CDR1 and CDR2 from the germline V gene are ENHRY and SYGVKD. This CDR3 is built from 13 residues. The V end was cut by 10 bases, the J end by 4 bases, with 13 bases between. The CDR3 DNA reads TGTGCCACCTCGGACGGGATTAATGAAAAACTGTTTTTT. Protein product: CATSDGINEKLFF.

The V gene is TRBV7-9, the J gene TRBJ2-7; no reliable D call. Germline V CDR1 and CDR2: SEHNR, FQNEAQ (reference sequence). The V end was cut by 4 bases, the J end by 3 bases, with 25 bases between. The CDR3 is made up of 18 amino acids. The CDR3 reads CASSSTFLPGQSFYEQYF. The CDR3 DNA follows: TGTGCCAGCAGCTCGACCTTCCTACCGGGCCAGTCCTTCTACGAGCAGTACTTC.

The chain recombines TRBV28 with TRBJ2-2; TRBD1 aligns across 7 bases. CDR3 length equals 14 residues. After removal of 6 bases from V and 7 bases from J, the junction contained 8 bases not matched to a gene. Germline CDR1 reads MDHEN; CDR2 reads SYDVKM. The CDR3 DNA follows: TGTGCCAGCAGGGTTCAGGGGGAAATCGGGGAGCTGTTTTTT. This encodes CASRVQGEIGELFF.

The CDR3 region is CASSSSDRGVGQPQHF. The CDR3 coding sequence is TGTGCCAGCAGCTCCAGTGACAGGGGGGTCGGTCAGCCCCAGCATTTT. V and J are TRBV11-2 and TRBJ1-5; 9 bases fit TRBD1. CDR1 SGHAT and CDR2 FQNNGV come from the germline V gene. The trim removed 4 bases at V and 6 bases at J, leaving 10 bases unmatched. CDR3 length: 16 amino acids. The full variable domain, with the rest looked up from reference TRBV11-2 and TRBJ1-5, is EAGVAQSPRYKIIEKRQSVAFWCNPISGHATLYWYQQILGQGPKLLIQFQNNGVVDDSQLPKDRFSAERLKGVDSTLKIQPAKLEDSAVYLCASSSSDRGVGQPQHFGDGTRLSIL.

The gene calls are TRBV28 and TRBJ1-1; D is ambiguous. CDR1 and CDR2 (germline): MDHEN, SYDVKM. The CDR3 spans 12 residues. V lost 7 bases and J lost 6, with 12 bases in between. The CDR3 DNA sequence: TGTGCCAGCACGCGGGAACCTTCTGAAGCTTTCTTT. As protein: CASTREPSEAFF.

The rearrangement uses TRBV5-1 and TRBJ2-1; 11 nucleotides align to TRBD2. The CDR3 is made up of 16 amino acids. Trimming cost V 4 bases and J 5 bases; bases outside gene matches: 8. The germline V gene has CDR1 SGHRS and CDR2 YFSETQ. CDR3 in amino acids: CASSPRTSGYNNEQFF. The CDR3, as DNA: TGCGCCAGCAGCCCACGGACTAGCGGGTATAACAATGAGCAGTTCTTC.

V is TRBV29-1 and J is TRBJ2-5; 9 bases are a match to TRBD1. Germline values: CDR1 SQVTM, CDR2 ANQGSEA. The CDR3 length is 15 residues. V shed 3 bases, J shed 0 bases, and the junction held 5 bases outside the gene matches. DNA of the CDR3: TGCAGCGTTGACCGGGACAGGGTGAACCAAGAGACCCAGTACTTC. Its translation: CSVDRDRVNQETQYF.

CDR3 sequence: CASSLVGGDYNEQFF. CDR3 in DNA: TGCGCCAGCAGCTTGGTTGGGGGGGACTACAATGAGCAGTTCTTC. The chain combines TRBV5-1 with TRBJ2-1; 7 bases align to TRBD2. Germline V gene lookup returns CDR1 SGHRS and CDR2 YFSETQ. V lost 0 bases, J lost 3 bases, and 3 bases stayed unmatched. This CDR3 is built from 15 residues.

The chain uses TRBV6-5 and TRBJ1-1; D is unclear. The germline V and J ends were trimmed by 2 bases and 8 bases, with 15 bases remaining between them. Germline values: CDR1 MNHEY, CDR2 SVGAGI. This CDR3 has 14 amino acids. Here the CDR3 DNA reads TGTGCCAGCAGTTACACGATCCTCGATAGAGAAGCTTTCTTT. Translated: CASSYTILDREAFF.

This clone was picked up one time. The V call is TRBV28, the J call TRBJ1-5, with TRBD1 as a possible D gene (6 bases). Between the trimmed V and J ends, which lost 10 bases and 0 bases, there was a span of 10 bases. Germline values: CDR1 MDHEN, CDR2 SYDVKM. The CDR3 spans 13 residues. The CDR3 protein is CATRQDSNQPQHF. The CDR3 DNA is TGTGCCACCCGACAGGATAGCAATCAGCCCCAGCATTTT.

This clone was found many times. The same CDR3 also results from other DNA sequences found in this sample. The CDR3 DNA reads TGTGCCAGCAGTGATATGCGGGCCGAAGGATCCTACGAGCAGTACTTC. This codes for CASSDMRAEGSYEQYF. The rearrangement uses TRBV2 and TRBJ2-7, with D possibly TRBD2 on 5 matching bases. With 3 bases removed from V and 1 base from J, the gap between germline ends came to 16 bases. The CDR3 spans 16 residues. From germline, CDR1 is SNHLY and CDR2 FYNNEI. The entire variable domain, with the rest obtained from reference TRBV2 and TRBJ2-7, is as follows: EPEVTQTPSHQVTQMGQEVILRCVPISNHLYFYWYRQILGQKVEFLVSFYNNEISEKSEIFDDQFSVERPDGSNFTLKIRSTKLEDSAMYFCASSDMRAEGSYEQYFGPGTRLTVT.

In its sample, this clone was seen many times. The V and J genes are TRBV10-3 and TRBJ2-3; the D is unclear. There are 12 residues in the CDR3. Germline values: CDR1 ENHRY, CDR2 SYGVKD. With 6 bases removed from V and 6 bases from J, the gap between germline ends came to 10 bases. The CDR3 region is CAISPNGDTQYF. CDR3 sequence (DNA): TGTGCCATCAGCCCCAATGGGGATACGCAGTATTTT.

The V and J genes are TRBV2 and TRBJ2-1; the match to TRBD2 covers 10 bases. CDR3 length: 17 amino acids. Germline V CDR1 and CDR2: SNHLY, FYNNEI. With V trimmed by 4 bases and J by 0 bases, 6 bases remained unmatched. The CDR3 spells CASSGGLAPTSYNEQFF. The CDR3 DNA reads as TGTGCCAGCAGTGGGGGACTAGCGCCCACCTCCTACAATGAGCAGTTCTTC.

This clone has more than one count but fewer than ten. The chain combines TRBV5-1 with TRBJ2-1; tentative D call: TRBD1 (6 bases). The length of the CDR3 is 15 residues. CDR1 and CDR2 (germline): SGHRS, YFSETQ. V was trimmed by 7 bases and J by 0 bases, leaving 14 bases between them. As DNA, the CDR3 is TGCGCCAGCTGCCCGGACAGAAGCTCCTACAATGAGCAGTTCTTC. Translation gives CASCPDRSSYNEQFF.

The chain employs TRBV10-3 and TRBJ1-1; D is uncertain. This CDR3 is built from 14 residues. Germline lookup yields CDR1 ENHRY and CDR2 SYGVKD. Trimming took off 6 bases at V and 1 base at J, with 12 bases between the two ends. The CDR3 spells CAIRPTTGNTEAFF. In nucleotides, the CDR3 is TGTGCCATCAGGCCCACGACGGGGAACACTGAAGCTTTCTTT.

The chain carries TRBV2 and TRBJ2-3; D is perhaps TRBD2 (7 bases). Germline CDR1 and CDR2: SNHLY and FYNNEI. V was trimmed by 8 bases and J by 2 bases, leaving 14 bases between them. The CDR3 consists of 14 residues. CDR3 sequence reads: CASWGGGNTDTQYF. The CDR3 DNA follows: TGTGCCAGCTGGGGGGGCGGGAACACAGATACGCAGTATTTT.

The rearrangement links TRBV28 to TRBJ2-7; D may be TRBD1 (5 bases). V shed 6 bases and J shed 0 bases, with 15 bases lying between them. The CDR3 spans 15 residues. Germline V gene lookup returns CDR1 MDHEN and CDR2 SYDVKM. In nucleotides, the CDR3 is TGTGCCAGCAGCTTCCCGACAGATCGCTCCTACGAGCAGTACTTC. It is translated as CASSFPTDRSYEQYF.

The chain combines TRBV4-2 with TRBJ2-5, with a possible D match to TRBD1 (6 bases). Trimming left V 0 bases short and J 4 bases short, with 15 bases between. Germline assignment: CDR1 LGHNA and CDR2 YNFKEQ. The CDR3 sequence is 16 residues long. The CDR3 spells CASSQERREGGETQYF. CDR3 DNA sequence: TGTGCCAGCAGCCAAGAACGCCGGGAAGGGGGAGAGACCCAGTACTTC.

This clone appeared many times. The chain links TRBV28 to TRBJ1-4; tentatively, D is TRBD1 (6 bases). The germline V gene has CDR1 MDHEN and CDR2 SYDVKM. The V and J ends lost 4 bases and 7 bases respectively, with 16 bases between them. This CDR3 has 15 amino acids. The CDR3 coding sequence is TGTGCCAGCAGTTCCCCTGGGAGGGGGAGTGAAAAACTGTTTTTT. This encodes CASSSPGRGSEKLFF.

This rearrangement joins TRBV4-2 to TRBJ2-2; 12 nucleotides agree with TRBD2. Trimming cost V 5 bases and J 4 bases; bases outside gene matches: 8. This CDR3 has 17 amino acids. Looked up from germline, CDR1 is LGHNA and CDR2 is YNFKEQ. CDR3: CASSGRLAGDGTGELFF. Written as DNA, the CDR3 is TGTGCCAGCAGCGGTCGACTAGCGGGAGACGGCACCGGGGAGCTGTTTTTT.

The V gene is TRBV7-2, the J gene TRBJ1-5; D unresolved. Per the germline V gene, CDR1 is SGHTA and CDR2 is FQGNSA. Trimming cost V 2 bases and J 7 bases, with 12 bases left between them. The length of the CDR3 is 14 residues. This CDR3 is CASSLLGLLQPQHF. The CDR3 nucleotides are TGTGCCAGCAGCTTATTGGGGTTGTTGCAGCCCCAGCATTTT.

The rearrangement uses TRBV7-9 and TRBJ2-1; TRBD2 matches at 10 bases. With 1 base clipped from V and 8 bases from J, the junction kept 11 bases outside the gene matches. Germline CDR1 is SEHNR and CDR2 is FQNEAQ (reference sequence). The CDR3 runs 17 residues. For the CDR3, the DNA is TGTGCCAGCAGCTTAGATACTACTAGCGGGGCCGTCTATGAGCAGTTCTTC. This encodes CASSLDTTSGAVYEQFF.